The clone carrying this T cell receptor beta chain was picked up many times. Its cognate antigen is unknown. RNA transcripts served as the template for amplifying TCR beta CDR3 regions. An initial round of RT-PCR targeting the TCR CDR3 relied on the HTBI primer set. TCRdb re-derived calls from the multiplex PCR reads in MiXCR, one entry per CDR3 protein. The data show about 600,000 distinct CDR3 sequences, over 12% seen once. J was trimmed by 4 bases and V by 1 base; bases with no gene match: 8. This CDR3 comprises 16 residues. Per the germline V gene, CDR1 is SNHLY and CDR2 is FYNNEI. The data stem from a study of T cells in Graves' hyperthyroidism and ophthalmopathy. Whole-study results and caveats: Ophthalmopathy stood apart from stable hyperthyroidism in a 13 V-J model. In the blood, most expanded thyroid clonotypes above 0.001 appeared as well.

Lactation, pregnancy, other autoimmune disease or uncontrolled infection led to exclusion of patients. The PBMCs studied were ones that came from 9 to 10 ml fresh peripheral blood. This receptor was obtained from a woman between 18 and 29 years old with Graves' ophthalmopathy. The rearrangement links TRBV2 to TRBJ1-1; 8 positions match TRBD1. Material for sequencing was blood. The CDR3 sequence is CASSEGTGPYSTEAFF. The DNA of the CDR3 is TGTGCCAGCAGTGAAGGGACAGGGCCTTACTCCACTGAAGCTTTCTTT.